The clone carrying this T cell receptor (beta chain) was observed once. Its antigen is undetermined. A junction end diverges from the germline sequence, so it may reflect a read error. The use of a sample-barcoded 5' primer and a J-beta primer mix characterized a second PCR of roughly 7 to 11 cycles. TCRdb redid the calling of the 5' RACE reads with MiXCR, one entry per CDR3 protein. Found here are 1.6 million or so distinct CDR3 sequences, 30% to 40% of them singletons; the top ten hold around 11%. The V gene's germline CDR1 is SGDLS and CDR2 YYNGEE. The CDR3 sequence is 18 residues long. The sample is drawn from a study of blood T cells in healthy people across ages. Study-level points and caveats: It was not possible, with unsorted PBMCs, to conclusively compare naive and antigen-experienced cells.

The TCR originated in a woman aged 25 to 39 in good health. The chain joins TRBV9 to TRBJ2-1; 12 nucleotides line up with TRBD2. The specimen sequenced was blood. CDR3 nucleotide sequence: TGTGCCAGCAGCTCGCACAGACTAGCGGGAGAACTCTACAGTGAGCAGTTCTTC. Protein sequence: CASSSHRLAGELYSEQFF. The full variable domain, its missing parts supplied by reference TRBV9 and TRBJ2-1, is DSGVTQTPKHLITATGQRVTLRCSPRSGDLSVYWYQQSLDQGLQFLIQYYNGEERAKGNILERFSAQQFPDLHSELNLSSLELGDSALYFCASSSHRLAGELYSEQFFGPGTRLTVL.